This T cell receptor (beta chain) was found in a study of blood T cell repertoires in COVID-19 (dated by TCRdb to between 2020 and 2021). Looking at the study overall: Samples from collaborators originated in the United States, Italy and Spain and spanned both the acute and convalescent phases of COVID-19. The repertoires were released in a freely available public database intended as a resource for research on the immune response to SARS-CoV-2. Where HLA class I and class II types were available, the types were taken from metadata supplied by the sample provider, not from assay-based typing. The prospective study material was composed of cDNA or gDNA derived from T cells, B-cell-depleted T cells, or PBMCs. Samples came from the ongoing ImmuneRACE study (first 160 participants) plus 1,254 subjects from 6 global collaborators. Subjects who had been exposed to COVID-19, were actively infected with it, or had recovered from it provided the deeply sampled blood TCRbeta repertoires that made up the dataset. Nearly every sample came with metadata listing a de-identified subject ID, COVID-19 status, age in years and sex. Summary of the overall study and its limitations: Clinical and demographic metadata were provided uncurated, with the amount varying by source and participant.

The immunoSEQ Assay, a bias-controlled multiplex PCR, was used to amplify TCRbeta CDR3 regions from genomic DNA. The authors' analysis ran thus. Within the assay, amplification of reference gene primers was used to estimate how many nucleated cells each sample contained. To quantify the absolute abundance of each unique TCRbeta CDR3 rearrangement, sequence reads were collapsed and filtered. Productive Simpson clonality was computed per sample as the square root of Simpson's diversity index over productive rearrangements. TCRdb retrieved this table from immuneACCESS and kept in-frame rearrangements only. Not all clones are present; in checked studies, unresolved V genes account for under half, and no reason is known for the remainder. That table gives V, J and clone size, and the DNA gave D and trimming. Within this sample are about 87,000 clones, with around 86% of them counted one time only. The ten biggest clones cover 4.9% of the sample.

The CDR3 sequence holds 18 residues, the cysteine and phenylalanine included. Just the 54-base CDR3 DNA is kept, in frame starting at base 1. After removal of 3 bases from V and 1 base from J, the junction retains 9 bases not matched to a gene. The germline V gene (reference sequence) specifies LGHDT as CDR1 and YNNKEL as CDR2. A note on this clone: Its antigen has not been determined. No base qualities exist here, and no much larger clone lies one base off it.

Whole blood was collected in K2EDTA tubes by collaborating institutions according to the institutions' own protocols. For TCRbeta analysis, collaborator samples were shipped as frozen whole blood, as isolated PBMCs, or as DNA extracted from either sample type. What was sequenced was peripheral blood. The chain was built from TRBV3-1 (or the pseudogene TRBV3-2) and TRBJ1-1; 12 bases in between match TRBD1. The receptor's source is a woman of 80 years or more with acute or convalescent COVID-19. The CDR3 is CASSQIPGQGAANTEAFF. The DNA sequence is TGTGCCAGCAGCCAGATACCGGGACAGGGGGCTGCGAACACTGAAGCTTTCTTT.